This T cell receptor (beta chain) was sequenced in a study of blood T cell repertoires in COVID-19. The wider study: The samples span acute and convalescent COVID-19 from the United States, Italy and Spain. PBMCs, B-cell-depleted T cells, or T cells were the source of the cDNA or gDNA that made up the material.

Per the original methods: Amplified reference gene primers provided the basis for estimating nucleated cell counts. Some clones are missing from TCRdb's copy, which holds only in-frame ones; the method was immunoSEQ multiplex PCR. The DNA was the basis for D and trimming; V, J and clone size are from that table. The sample contains about 140,000 clones, roughly four fifths of which appear only once. V trimming: 0 bases; J trimming: 7 bases; junction bases outside the gene matches: 8. Per germline, CDR1 KGHSH and CDR2 LQKENI. This CDR3 spans 15 amino acids. The V call is TRBV18, the J call TRBJ1-2; 7 nucleotides line up with TRBD1. Sequenced material: peripheral blood. The sequence derives from a man older than 75 with acute or convalescent COVID-19. CDR3 residues: CASSPPSTGSSGYTF. CDR3 DNA sequence: TGTGCCAGCTCACCACCTTCGACAGGGAGCTCTGGCTACACCTTC.